A single sample gave rise to the 10 T cell receptor beta chains below, sequenced in a study of blood T cell repertoires in COVID-19. Method: immunoSEQ multiplex PCR; TCRdb's copy keeps in-frame clones and lacks some. This repertoire shows under 65,000 clones, 86% found once; its top ten account for over 1%. The sequenced sample consisted of peripheral blood. The source of these receptors is a man aged 55 to 69 with acute or convalescent COVID-19.

The chain has TRBV9 and TRBJ2-2; TRBD1 matches 7 bases. Germline V gene data show CDR1 as SGDLS and CDR2 as YYNGEE. There are 15 residues in the CDR3. Unmatched junction bases numbered 5, after V lost 0 bases and J lost 6 bases. CDR3 in amino acids: CASSVGQGVAGELFF. The CDR3, as DNA: TGTGCCAGCAGCGTAGGTCAGGGGGTGGCCGGGGAGCTGTTTTTT.

Written as DNA, the CDR3 is TGTGCCAGCAGCTTAACAGGGGGCCTCTGGGATACGCAGTATTTT. Translated, it gives CASSLTGGLWDTQYF. The genes are TRBV11-2 and TRBJ2-3; 9 bases are a match to TRBD1. Germline V CDR1 and CDR2: SGHAT, FQNNGV. This CDR3 has 15 amino acids. Germline trimming cut 2 bases from V and 6 bases from J; bases unmatched to any gene: 6.

The chain joins TRBV28 to TRBJ1-2; maybe TRBD1 (5 bases). The CDR3 sequence is 15 residues long. Germline V gene sequence: CDR1 MDHEN, CDR2 SYDVKM. Trimming removed 6 bases from V and 8 bases from J, with 22 bases in between. Here the CDR3 reads CASSSPRRVMGGYTF. In DNA, the CDR3 is TGTGCCAGCAGCTCCCCCCGCAGGGTCATGGGCGGCTACACCTTC.

The chain combines TRBV3-1 (or the pseudogene TRBV3-2) with TRBJ2-1; D is possibly TRBD2 (6 bases). CDR1 and CDR2 from the germline V gene are LGHDT and YNNKEL (reference sequence). V lost 0 bases and J lost 6, with 12 bases in between. The CDR3 runs to 15 residues. The DNA of the CDR3 is TGTGCCAGCAGCCAAGACCTAGCGCGGGGCAATGAGCAGTTCTTC. Its translation is CASSQDLARGNEQFF.

The chain employs TRBV10-3 and TRBJ2-1; maybe TRBD1 (6 bases). The V and J ends lost 5 bases and 7 bases respectively, with 15 bases between them. CDR1 and CDR2 (germline): ENHRY, SYGVKD. The CDR3 length is 14 residues. The CDR3 spells CAISLGGETNEQFF. For the CDR3, the DNA is TGTGCCATCAGTTTAGGGGGAGAGACGAATGAGCAGTTCTTC.

The rearrangement links TRBV19 to TRBJ2-1; the match to TRBD2 covers 10 bases. Germline values: CDR1 LNHDA, CDR2 SQIVND (reference sequence). CDR3 length: 15 residues. V was pared by 3 bases and J by 8 bases, with 7 bases of the junction left unmatched. CDR3 nucleotide sequence: TGTGCCAGTAGTATGGGGACTAGCGATAATGATGAGCAGTTCTTC. It translates to CASSMGTSDNDEQFF. Variable domain in full (rest from reference TRBV19 and TRBJ2-1): DGGITQSPKYLFRKEGQNVTLSCEQNLNHDAMYWYRQDPGQGLRLIYYSQIVNDFQKGDIAEGYSVSREKKESFPLTVTSAQKNPTAFYLCASSMGTSDNDEQFFGPGTRLTVL.

J is TRBJ1-6 and V is TRBV19; D not resolved. Germline V gives CDR1 LNHDA, CDR2 SQIVND (reference sequence). This CDR3 is 14 amino acids long. The ends were cut back, 6 bases at V and 8 bases at J, with 14 bases in the middle. CDR3 nucleotides: TGTGCCAGTAGCTATGCGGGTAACGATTCACCCCTCCACTTT. Protein: CASSYAGNDSPLHF.

This clone was picked up a small number of times. The chain combines TRBV19 with TRBJ2-7, with D perhaps TRBD1 (5 bases). With 5 bases removed from V and 6 bases from J, the gap between germline ends came to 20 bases. Germline V CDR1 and CDR2: LNHDA, SQIVND (reference sequence). The CDR3 is made up of 15 amino acids. This chain's CDR3 is CASSSERTGRREQYF. The CDR3 DNA sequence: TGTGCCAGTAGTTCTGAGAGAACAGGCCGTCGCGAGCAGTACTTC.

This clone was recorded a few times. V and J are TRBV7-2 and TRBJ1-4, with 9 bases fitting TRBD1. After removal of 0 bases from V and 5 bases from J, the junction contained 4 bases not matched to a gene. Germline CDR1 SGHTA, CDR2 FQGNSA. This CDR3 has 16 amino acids. The CDR3 loop is CASSLATGGLNEKLFF. CDR3 bases: TGTGCCAGCAGCTTAGCCACAGGGGGCCTAAATGAAAAACTGTTTTTT. The variable domain in full, with the rest retrieved from reference TRBV7-2 and TRBJ1-4, is GAGVSQSPSNKVTEKGKDVELRCDPISGHTALYWYRQSLGQGLEFLIYFQGNSAPDKSGLPSDRFSAERTGGSVSTLTIQRTQQEDSAVYLCASSLATGGLNEKLFFGSGTQLSVL.

The V and J genes are TRBV4-2 and TRBJ2-1; D may be TRBD1 (5 bases). CDR1 is LGHNA, CDR2 YNFKEQ, per germline. The CDR3 runs to 16 residues. The V and J ends lost 0 bases and 0 bases respectively, with 9 bases between them. CDR3 residues: CASSQDQGDSYNEQFF. The CDR3 coding sequence is TGTGCCAGCAGCCAAGATCAAGGGGACTCCTACAATGAGCAGTTCTTC.